Below are 18 T cell receptor beta chains sequenced from a single sample in a study of blood T cell repertoires in COVID-19 (TCRdb year 2020). Library method: the immunoSEQ multiplex PCR assay. Drawn from immuneACCESS, this table holds only the in-frame rearrangements with V and J called that TCRdb kept. Clones are partly lost; checked studies trace under half to an unresolved V gene and leave the rest unexplained. The table for this sample lists 100,000 to 150,000 clones; approximately 81% of them were counted only once. The ten top clones hold around 4% of the sample. The sample comprised peripheral blood. These receptors were obtained from a woman aged 45-65 years with acute or convalescent COVID-19.

The chain has TRBV6-5 and TRBJ2-1; 11 nucleotides align to TRBD2. The CDR3 is 15 amino acids. Germline assignment: CDR1 MNHEY and CDR2 SVGAGI. The ends lost 11 bases at V and 7 bases at J; junction bases unmatched: 13. This CDR3 reads CAGKNGLAGGNEQFF. Here the CDR3 DNA reads TGTGCCGGCAAAAATGGGCTAGCGGGAGGAAATGAGCAGTTCTTC.

This clone occurred once. The CDR3 protein is CASSRGQKGNTIYF. CDR3 sequence (DNA): TGTGCCAGCAGTCGGGGACAGAAAGGAAACACCATATATTTT. The chain is built from TRBV27 and TRBJ1-3; 7 nucleotides line up with TRBD1. J lost 4 bases, V lost 5 bases, and 5 bases had no gene match. This CDR3 contains 14 residues. The germline CDR1 and CDR2 sequences are MNHEY and SMNVEV (reference sequence).

The chain carries TRBV30 and TRBJ1-2, with TRBD1 identical over 7 bases. Germline V gene sequence: CDR1 GTSNPN, CDR2 SVGIG (reference sequence). The CDR3 loop spans 17 amino acids. V was pared by 3 bases and J by 0 bases, with 13 bases of the junction left unmatched. The CDR3 nucleotides are TGTGCCTGGAGAGGGGGCAACACAGGGGTGGCTAACTATGGCTACACCTTC. Translated: CAWRGGNTGVANYGYTF. The full variable domain, completed using reference TRBV30 and TRBJ1-2, is SQTIHQWPATLVQPVGSPLSLECTVEGTSNPNLYWYRQAAGRGLQLLFYSVGIGQISSEVPQNLSASRPQDRQFILSSKKLLLSDSGFYLCAWRGGNTGVANYGYTFGSGTRLTVV.

This chain links TRBV7-9 with TRBJ2-2; weak D call: TRBD2 (6 bases). V gave up 5 bases and J gave up 4 bases, with 14 bases separating them. The CDR3 is made up of 15 amino acids. CDR1 SEHNR and CDR2 FQNEAQ come from the germline V gene (reference sequence). The CDR3 reads CASSLPQGGTGELFF. CDR3 DNA sequence: TGTGCCAGCAGCCTCCCCCAGGGAGGCACCGGGGAGCTGTTTTTT.

This chain joins TRBV7-9 and TRBJ2-7; 8 positions agree with TRBD2. The CDR3 contains 14 residues. Losses at the gene ends were 8 bases for V and 6 bases for J; bases not matched to a gene: 12. Germline CDR1 reads SEHNR; CDR2 reads FQNEAQ (reference sequence). As DNA, the CDR3 is TGTGCCAGCTCCCAAGGTACTAGCGGTACCGAGCAGTACTTC. Its translation is CASSQGTSGTEQYF.

The chain employs TRBV15 and TRBJ2-2; tentative D call: TRBD2 (6 bases). This CDR3 contains 14 residues. The V gene's germline CDR1 is LNHNV and CDR2 YYDKDF (reference sequence). With 0 bases removed from V and 7 bases from J, the gap between germline ends came to 9 bases. CDR3 bases: TGTGCCACCAGCAGAGAGGCGGGAATCGGGGAGCTGTTTTTT. This encodes CATSREAGIGELFF.

About this clone: The junction departs from the called germline gene at one end, perhaps through a read error. V usage is TRBV7-7 and J usage is TRBJ1-4; a weak D match, TRBD1 (6 bases). The length of the CDR3 is 17 residues. From germline, CDR1 is SSHAT and CDR2 FNYEAQ (reference sequence). For the CDR3, the DNA is TGTGCTAGCAGCTTAGGCTCGTCCAGGGGCGGGAATGAAAAACTGTTTTTT. Protein product: CASSLGSSRGGNEKLFF. The variable domain in full, completed from reference TRBV7-7 and TRBJ1-4, reads GAGVSQSPRYKVTKRGQDVTLRCDPISSHATLYWYQQALGQGPEFLTYFNYEAQPDKSGLPSDRFSAERPEGSISTLTIQRTEQRDSAMYRCASSLGSSRGGNEKLFFGSGTQLSVL.

Points on this clone: Its ends do not fully match the called genes, so a read error is possible. The sample has other DNA sequences that encode this CDR3 too. The chain links TRBV28 to TRBJ1-5; D perhaps matches TRBD1 (5 bases). Germline CDR1 is MDHEN and CDR2 is SYDVKM. The CDR3 sequence is 16 residues long. CDR3 nucleotide sequence: TGTGCCAGCAGTTTGGCCGGGACTCCTAGCAATCAACCCCAGCATTTT. Its translation: CASSLAGTPSNQPQHF.

V gene TRBV5-1 combines with J gene TRBJ1-1, with 10 nucleotides matching TRBD1. J was trimmed by 5 bases and V by 4 bases; bases with no gene match: 5. Germline V gene sequence: CDR1 SGHRS, CDR2 YFSETQ. The CDR3 is made up of 14 amino acids. The CDR3 coding sequence is TGCGCCAGCAGCATCGACAGGGGGCGGACTGAAGCTTTCTTT. Its protein is CASSIDRGRTEAFF.

This clone appeared once. The J gene is TRBJ1-5, the V gene TRBV18; D gene ambiguous. V shed 2 bases and J shed 0 bases, with 17 bases lying between them. From germline, CDR1 is KGHSH and CDR2 LQKENI. CDR3 size: 18 residues. The CDR3 nucleotides are TGTGCCAGCTCACCAACCCCGGTGGGCTACGGTAGCAATCAGCCCCAGCATTTT. It translates to CASSPTPVGYGSNQPQHF. The full variable domain, completed using reference TRBV18 and TRBJ1-5, is NAGVMQNPRHLVRRRGQEARLRCSPMKGHSHVYWYRQLPEEGLKFMVYLQKENIIDESGMPKERFSAEFPKEGPSILRIQQVVRGDSAAYFCASSPTPVGYGSNQPQHFGDGTRLSIL.

This clone was recorded once. The chain combines TRBV27 with TRBJ1-1; D gene uncertain. The CDR3 spans 13 residues. Per the germline V gene, CDR1 is MNHEY and CDR2 is SMNVEV (reference sequence). With 2 bases removed from V and 5 bases from J, the gap between germline ends came to 9 bases. This CDR3 reads CASSLTLGTEAFF. The CDR3 nucleotides are TGTGCCAGCAGTTTAACTCTAGGTACTGAAGCTTTCTTT.

The chain uses TRBV30 and TRBJ1-2, with D tentatively TRBD1 (5 bases). This CDR3 is built from 14 residues. CDR1 is GTSNPN and CDR2 is SVGIG in the germline V gene (reference sequence). Trimming shortened V by 3 bases and J by 5 bases, and 16 bases separated the two germline ends. CDR3 nucleotide sequence: TGTGCCTGGAGCAAAGGGGAATTCCGGTATGGCTACACCTTC. Protein: CAWSKGEFRYGYTF.

A few counts support this clone. The CDR3 DNA follows: TGTGCCAGCAGCGTAGATATGGGGCAGGCTGAAGCTTTCTTT. This codes for CASSVDMGQAEAFF. J is TRBJ1-1 and V is TRBV9; perhaps TRBD1 as D (5 bases). Per germline, CDR1 SGDLS and CDR2 YYNGEE. V lost 0 bases to trimming and J lost 6 bases, with 12 bases between them. The CDR3 loop spans 14 amino acids.

The gene calls are TRBV29-1 and TRBJ1-1, with D possibly matching TRBD1 (6 bases). CDR3 length: 12 residues. The V gene lost 6 bases and the J gene lost 5 bases, with 13 bases spanning the gap. CDR1 is SQVTM and CDR2 is ANQGSEA in the germline V gene. CDR3 sequence reads: CSVLMTGTEAFF. CDR3 nucleotide sequence: TGCAGCGTATTGATGACAGGTACTGAAGCTTTCTTT.

This clone appeared once. This chain joins TRBV19 and TRBJ1-5, with a tentative D call TRBD1 (6 bases). CDR3 length equals 13 residues. CDR1 and CDR2 from the germline V gene are LNHDA and SQIVND (reference sequence). Between the trimmed V and J ends, which lost 10 bases and 2 bases, there was a span of 12 bases. This chain's CDR3 is CATWDTRNQPQHF. CDR3 sequence (DNA): TGTGCCACCTGGGACACCCGCAATCAGCCCCAGCATTTT. The whole variable domain, filled in from reference TRBV19 and TRBJ1-5, reads DGGITQSPKYLFRKEGQNVTLSCEQNLNHDAMYWYRQDPGQGLRLIYYSQIVNDFQKGDIAEGYSVSREKKESFPLTVTSAQKNPTAFYLCATWDTRNQPQHFGDGTRLSIL.

The chain recombines TRBV3-1 (or the pseudogene TRBV3-2) with TRBJ2-3; TRBD2 matches 8 bases. The CDR3 has 16 residues. Per the germline V gene, CDR1 is LGHDT and CDR2 is YNNKEL (reference sequence). V lost 1 base, J lost 8 bases, and 11 bases stayed unmatched. The CDR3 sequence: CASSQARGGFLVTQYF. CDR3 DNA: TGTGCCAGCAGCCAAGCCCGGGGGGGCTTCTTGGTTACGCAGTATTTT.

This clone was picked up a small number of times. J is TRBJ1-1 and V is TRBV6-4; D uncertain. The CDR3 contains 13 residues. Germline V gene sequence: CDR1 MRHNA, CDR2 SNTAGT. Deletions cut 4 bases from V and 0 bases from J, with 6 bases between. CDR3 loop: CASSADMNTEAFF. CDR3 DNA sequence: TGTGCCAGCAGTGCCGACATGAACACTGAAGCTTTCTTT.

This chain uses TRBV19 with TRBJ2-3; D is ambiguous. This CDR3 contains 14 residues. Germline CDR1 reads LNHDA; CDR2 reads SQIVND (reference sequence). Deletions cut 7 bases from V and 0 bases from J, with 11 bases between. The CDR3 spells CASKTGPSTDTQYF. CDR3 coding DNA: TGTGCCAGTAAAACGGGTCCTAGCACAGATACGCAGTATTTT.